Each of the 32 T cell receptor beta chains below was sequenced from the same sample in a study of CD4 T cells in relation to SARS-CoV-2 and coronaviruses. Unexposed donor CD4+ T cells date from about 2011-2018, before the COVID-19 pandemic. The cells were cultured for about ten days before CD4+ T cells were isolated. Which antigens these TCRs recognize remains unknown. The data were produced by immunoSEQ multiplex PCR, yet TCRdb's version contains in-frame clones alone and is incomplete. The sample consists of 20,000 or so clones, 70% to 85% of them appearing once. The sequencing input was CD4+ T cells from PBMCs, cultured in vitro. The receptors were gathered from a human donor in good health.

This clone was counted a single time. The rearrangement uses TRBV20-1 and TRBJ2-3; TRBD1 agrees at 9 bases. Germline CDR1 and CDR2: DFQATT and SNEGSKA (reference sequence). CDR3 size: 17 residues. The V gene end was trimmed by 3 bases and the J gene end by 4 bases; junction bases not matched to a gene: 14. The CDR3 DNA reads TGCAGTGCTAGTTTAGTTATAACAGGGGGCATAGCAGATACGCAGTATTTT. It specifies CSASLVITGGIADTQYF.

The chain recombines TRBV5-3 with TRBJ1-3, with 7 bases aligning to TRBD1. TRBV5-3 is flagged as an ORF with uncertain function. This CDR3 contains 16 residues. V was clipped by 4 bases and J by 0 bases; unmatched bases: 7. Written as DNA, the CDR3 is TGTGCCAGAAGCGTGCACAGGGGTAACTCTGGAAACACCATATATTTT. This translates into CARSVHRGNSGNTIYF.

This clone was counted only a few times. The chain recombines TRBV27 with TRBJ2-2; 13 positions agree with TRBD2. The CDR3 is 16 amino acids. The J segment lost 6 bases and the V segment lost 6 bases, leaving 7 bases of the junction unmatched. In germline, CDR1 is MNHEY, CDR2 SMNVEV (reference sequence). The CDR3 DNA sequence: TGTGCCAGCAGAAAACCGGGACTAGCGGGATCCGGGGAGCTGTTTTTT. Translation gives CASRKPGLAGSGELFF.

The CDR3 nucleotides read TGTGCCAGTAGTATAGAGGGGGCCCCCGGCGAAAAACTGTTTTTT. Its protein is CASSIEGAPGEKLFF. The chain joins TRBV19 to TRBJ1-4, with D possibly being TRBD1 (6 bases). In germline, CDR1 is LNHDA, CDR2 SQIVND (reference sequence). The V and J ends lost 0 bases and 8 bases respectively, with 13 bases between them. This CDR3 spans 15 amino acids.

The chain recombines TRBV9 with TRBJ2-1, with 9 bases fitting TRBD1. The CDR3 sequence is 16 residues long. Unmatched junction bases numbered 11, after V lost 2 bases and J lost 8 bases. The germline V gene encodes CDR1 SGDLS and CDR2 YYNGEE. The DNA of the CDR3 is TGTGCCAGCAGCGTCAGGGGGGACAGGGTCACCGATGAGCAGTTCTTC. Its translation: CASSVRGDRVTDEQFF.

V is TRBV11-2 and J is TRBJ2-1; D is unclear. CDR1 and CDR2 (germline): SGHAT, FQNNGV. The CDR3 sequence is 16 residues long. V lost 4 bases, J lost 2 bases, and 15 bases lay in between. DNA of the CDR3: TGTGCCAGCAGCTCAGACCGTTTCGCGCCCTACAATGAGCAGTTCTTC. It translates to CASSSDRFAPYNEQFF.

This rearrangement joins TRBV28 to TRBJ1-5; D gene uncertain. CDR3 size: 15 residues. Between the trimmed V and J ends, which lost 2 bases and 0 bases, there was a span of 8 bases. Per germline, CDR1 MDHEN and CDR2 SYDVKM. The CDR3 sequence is CASSLTAYSNQPQHF. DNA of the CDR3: TGTGCCAGCAGTTTAACGGCCTATAGCAATCAGCCCCAGCATTTT.

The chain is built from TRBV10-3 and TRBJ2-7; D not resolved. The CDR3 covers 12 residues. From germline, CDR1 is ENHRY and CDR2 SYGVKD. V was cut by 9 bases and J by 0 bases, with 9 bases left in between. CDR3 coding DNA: TGTGCCATAACGACGAGCTCCTACGAGCAGTACTTC. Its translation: CAITTSSYEQYF.

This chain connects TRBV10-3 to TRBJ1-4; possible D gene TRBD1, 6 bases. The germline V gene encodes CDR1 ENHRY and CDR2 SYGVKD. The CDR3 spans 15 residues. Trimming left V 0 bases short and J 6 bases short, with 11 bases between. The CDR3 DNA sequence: TGTGCCATCAGTGAGTCCCCCGGGGGCGATGAAAAACTGTTTTTT. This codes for CAISESPGGDEKLFF.

Here the CDR3 reads CASKLRAASLYNEQFF. The CDR3 DNA is TGTGCCAGTAAATTGCGCGCGGCTAGCTTATACAATGAGCAGTTCTTC. The chain uses TRBV19 and TRBJ2-1, with D possibly TRBD2 on 5 matching bases. Germline assignment: CDR1 LNHDA and CDR2 SQIVND (reference sequence). The CDR3 length is 16 residues. Between the trimmed V and J ends, which lost 7 bases and 4 bases, there was a span of 20 bases.

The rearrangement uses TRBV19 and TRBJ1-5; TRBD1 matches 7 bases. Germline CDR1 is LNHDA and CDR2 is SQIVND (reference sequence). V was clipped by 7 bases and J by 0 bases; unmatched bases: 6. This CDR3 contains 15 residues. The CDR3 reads CASTPQGDSNQPQHF. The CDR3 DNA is TGTGCCAGTACCCCCCAGGGGGATAGCAATCAGCCCCAGCATTTT.

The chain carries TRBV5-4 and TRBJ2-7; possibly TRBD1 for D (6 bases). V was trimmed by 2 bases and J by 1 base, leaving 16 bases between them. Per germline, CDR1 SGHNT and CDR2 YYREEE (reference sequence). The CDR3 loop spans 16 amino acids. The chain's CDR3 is CASSLQHQTGSYEQYF. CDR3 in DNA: TGTGCCAGCAGCTTACAGCACCAGACAGGTTCCTACGAGCAGTACTTC.

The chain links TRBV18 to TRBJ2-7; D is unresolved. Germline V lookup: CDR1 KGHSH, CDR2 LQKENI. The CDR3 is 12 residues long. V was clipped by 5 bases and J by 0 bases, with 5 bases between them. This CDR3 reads CASSAASYEQYF. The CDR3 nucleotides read TGTGCCAGCTCAGCAGCCTCCTACGAGCAGTACTTC. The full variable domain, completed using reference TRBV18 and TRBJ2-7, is NAGVMQNPRHLVRRRGQEARLRCSPMKGHSHVYWYRQLPEEGLKFMVYLQKENIIDESGMPKERFSAEFPKEGPSILRIQQVVRGDSAAYFCASSAASYEQYFGPGTRLTVT.

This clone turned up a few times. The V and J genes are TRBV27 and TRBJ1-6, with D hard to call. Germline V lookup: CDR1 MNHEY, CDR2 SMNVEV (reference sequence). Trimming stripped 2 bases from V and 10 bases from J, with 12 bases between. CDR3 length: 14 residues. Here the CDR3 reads CASSLGRRESPLHF. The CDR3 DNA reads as TGTGCCAGCAGTTTAGGCAGGCGAGAATCACCCCTCCACTTT.

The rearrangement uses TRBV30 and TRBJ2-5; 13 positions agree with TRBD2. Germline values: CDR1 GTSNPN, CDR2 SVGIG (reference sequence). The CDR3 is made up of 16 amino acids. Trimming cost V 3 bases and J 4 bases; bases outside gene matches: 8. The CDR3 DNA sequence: TGTGCCTGGAGCGCCGGACTAGCGGGAGCTCGAGAGACCCAGTACTTC. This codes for CAWSAGLAGARETQYF. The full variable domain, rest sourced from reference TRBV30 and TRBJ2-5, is SQTIHQWPATLVQPVGSPLSLECTVEGTSNPNLYWYRQAAGRGLQLLFYSVGIGQISSEVPQNLSASRPQDRQFILSSKKLLLSDSGFYLCAWSAGLAGARETQYFGPGTRLLVL.

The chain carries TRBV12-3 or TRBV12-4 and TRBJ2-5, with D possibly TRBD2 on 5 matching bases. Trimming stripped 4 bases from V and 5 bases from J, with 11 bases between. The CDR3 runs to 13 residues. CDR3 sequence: CASSSRTRETQYF. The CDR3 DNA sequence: TGTGCCAGCAGTTCCCGGACTCGGGAGACCCAGTACTTC.

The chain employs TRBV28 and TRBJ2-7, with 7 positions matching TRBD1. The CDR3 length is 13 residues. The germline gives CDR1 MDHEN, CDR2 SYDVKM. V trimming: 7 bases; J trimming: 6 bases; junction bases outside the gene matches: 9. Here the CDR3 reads CASIQNRGSEQYF. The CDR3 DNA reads TGTGCCAGCATACAAAACAGGGGAAGCGAGCAGTACTTC.

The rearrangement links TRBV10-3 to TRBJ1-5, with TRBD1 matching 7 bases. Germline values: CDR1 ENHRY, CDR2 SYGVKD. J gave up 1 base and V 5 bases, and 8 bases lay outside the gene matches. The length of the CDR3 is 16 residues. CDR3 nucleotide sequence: TGTGCCATCAGTAAAACCCCAGGGGGAAGCAATCAGCCCCAGCATTTT. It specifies CAISKTPGGSNQPQHF.

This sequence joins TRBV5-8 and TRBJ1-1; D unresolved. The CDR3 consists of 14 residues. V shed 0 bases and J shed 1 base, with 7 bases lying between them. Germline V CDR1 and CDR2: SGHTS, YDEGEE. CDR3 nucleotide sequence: TGTGCCAGCAGCTTGGTAGTAGAGAACACTGAAGCTTTCTTT. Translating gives CASSLVVENTEAFF.

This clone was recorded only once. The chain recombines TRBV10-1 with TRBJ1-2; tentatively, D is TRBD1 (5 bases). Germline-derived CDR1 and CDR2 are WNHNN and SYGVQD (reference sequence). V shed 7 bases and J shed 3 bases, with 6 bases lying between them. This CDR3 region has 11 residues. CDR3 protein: CASIRDYGYTF. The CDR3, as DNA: TGCGCCAGCATCAGGGACTATGGCTACACCTTC.

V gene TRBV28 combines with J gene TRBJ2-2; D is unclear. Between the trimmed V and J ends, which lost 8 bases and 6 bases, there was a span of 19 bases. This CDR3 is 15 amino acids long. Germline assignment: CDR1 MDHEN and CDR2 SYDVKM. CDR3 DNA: TGTGCCAGCTTCGAAGCAGGTTCAATGGCCGGGGAGCTGTTTTTT. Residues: CASFEAGSMAGELFF.

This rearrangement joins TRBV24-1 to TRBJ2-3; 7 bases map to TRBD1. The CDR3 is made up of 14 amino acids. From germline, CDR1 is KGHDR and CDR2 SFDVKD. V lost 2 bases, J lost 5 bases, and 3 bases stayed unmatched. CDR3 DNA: TGTGCCACCAGTGATTGGCAGGGGGAAGATACGCAGTATTTT. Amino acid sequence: CATSDWQGEDTQYF.

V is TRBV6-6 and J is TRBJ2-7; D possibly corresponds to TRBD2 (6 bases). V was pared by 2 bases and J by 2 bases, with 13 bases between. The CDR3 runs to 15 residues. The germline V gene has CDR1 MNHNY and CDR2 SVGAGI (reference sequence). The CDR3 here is CASSYPATSTYEQYF. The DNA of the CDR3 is TGTGCCAGCAGTTACCCCGCGACTAGTACCTACGAGCAGTACTTC.

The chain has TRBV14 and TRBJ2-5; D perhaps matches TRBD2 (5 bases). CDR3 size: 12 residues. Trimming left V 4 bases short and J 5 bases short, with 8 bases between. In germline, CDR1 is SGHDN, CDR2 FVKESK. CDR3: CASSRSGETQYF. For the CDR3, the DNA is TGTGCCAGCAGCCGATCGGGGGAGACCCAGTACTTC.

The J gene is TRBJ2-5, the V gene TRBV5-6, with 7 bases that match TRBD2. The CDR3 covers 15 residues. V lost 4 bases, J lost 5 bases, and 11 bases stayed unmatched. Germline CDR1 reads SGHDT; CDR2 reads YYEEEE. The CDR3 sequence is CASSTGTTSRETQYF. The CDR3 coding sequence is TGTGCCAGCAGCACCGGGACTACCAGTCGGGAGACCCAGTACTTC.

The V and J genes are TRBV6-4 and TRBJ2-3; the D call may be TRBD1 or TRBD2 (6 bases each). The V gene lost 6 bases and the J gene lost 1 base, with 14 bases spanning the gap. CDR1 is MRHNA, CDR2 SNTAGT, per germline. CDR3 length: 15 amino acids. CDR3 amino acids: CASSAEGGGTDTQYF. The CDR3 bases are TGTGCCAGCAGCGCGGAGGGGGGTGGCACAGATACGCAGTATTTT.

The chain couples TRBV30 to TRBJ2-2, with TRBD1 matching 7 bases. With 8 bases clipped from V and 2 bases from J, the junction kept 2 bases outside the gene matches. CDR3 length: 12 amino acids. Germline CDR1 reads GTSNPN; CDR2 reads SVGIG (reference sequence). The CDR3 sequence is CAGTVNTGELFF. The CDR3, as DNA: TGTGCCGGGACAGTAAACACCGGGGAGCTGTTTTTT.

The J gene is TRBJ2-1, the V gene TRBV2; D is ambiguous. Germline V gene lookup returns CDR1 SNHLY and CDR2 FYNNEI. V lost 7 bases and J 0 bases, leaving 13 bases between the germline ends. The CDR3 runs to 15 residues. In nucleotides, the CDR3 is TGTGCCAGCACCCGGGTTAGGAGCTCCTACAATGAGCAGTTCTTC. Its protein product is CASTRVRSSYNEQFF.

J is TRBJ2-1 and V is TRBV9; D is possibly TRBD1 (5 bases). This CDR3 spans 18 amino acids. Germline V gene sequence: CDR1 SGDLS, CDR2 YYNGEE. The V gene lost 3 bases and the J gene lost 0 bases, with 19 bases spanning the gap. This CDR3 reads CASSGGFFGVSSYNEQFF. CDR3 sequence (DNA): TGTGCCAGCAGCGGGGGCTTCTTTGGGGTGAGCTCCTACAATGAGCAGTTCTTC.

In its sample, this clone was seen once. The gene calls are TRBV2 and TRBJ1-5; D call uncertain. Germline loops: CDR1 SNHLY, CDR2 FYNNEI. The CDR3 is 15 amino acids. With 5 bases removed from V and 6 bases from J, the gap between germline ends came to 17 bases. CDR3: CASSPTRLMSQPQHF. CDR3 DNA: TGTGCCAGCAGTCCAACCCGGTTAATGAGTCAGCCCCAGCATTTT.

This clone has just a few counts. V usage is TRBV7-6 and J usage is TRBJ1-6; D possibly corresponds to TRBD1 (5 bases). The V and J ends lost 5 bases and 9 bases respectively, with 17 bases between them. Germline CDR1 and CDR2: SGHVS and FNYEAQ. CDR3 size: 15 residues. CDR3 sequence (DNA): TGTGCCAGCAGCCAAGACGGGGGAATTTCTTCACCCCTCCACTTT. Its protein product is CASSQDGGISSPLHF. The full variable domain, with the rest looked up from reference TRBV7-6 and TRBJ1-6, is GAGVSQSPRYKVTKRGQDVALRCDPISGHVSLYWYRQALGQGPEFLTYFNYEAQQDKSGLPNDRFSAERPEGSISTLTIQRTEQRDSAMYRCASSQDGGISSPLHFGNGTRLTVT.

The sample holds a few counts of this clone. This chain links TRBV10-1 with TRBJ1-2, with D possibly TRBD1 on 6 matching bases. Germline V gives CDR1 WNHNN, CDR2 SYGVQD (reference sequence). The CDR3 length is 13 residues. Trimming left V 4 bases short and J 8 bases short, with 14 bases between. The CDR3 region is CASSASGAGGYTF. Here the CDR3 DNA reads TGCGCCAGCAGTGCCTCAGGGGCCGGGGGCTACACCTTC.